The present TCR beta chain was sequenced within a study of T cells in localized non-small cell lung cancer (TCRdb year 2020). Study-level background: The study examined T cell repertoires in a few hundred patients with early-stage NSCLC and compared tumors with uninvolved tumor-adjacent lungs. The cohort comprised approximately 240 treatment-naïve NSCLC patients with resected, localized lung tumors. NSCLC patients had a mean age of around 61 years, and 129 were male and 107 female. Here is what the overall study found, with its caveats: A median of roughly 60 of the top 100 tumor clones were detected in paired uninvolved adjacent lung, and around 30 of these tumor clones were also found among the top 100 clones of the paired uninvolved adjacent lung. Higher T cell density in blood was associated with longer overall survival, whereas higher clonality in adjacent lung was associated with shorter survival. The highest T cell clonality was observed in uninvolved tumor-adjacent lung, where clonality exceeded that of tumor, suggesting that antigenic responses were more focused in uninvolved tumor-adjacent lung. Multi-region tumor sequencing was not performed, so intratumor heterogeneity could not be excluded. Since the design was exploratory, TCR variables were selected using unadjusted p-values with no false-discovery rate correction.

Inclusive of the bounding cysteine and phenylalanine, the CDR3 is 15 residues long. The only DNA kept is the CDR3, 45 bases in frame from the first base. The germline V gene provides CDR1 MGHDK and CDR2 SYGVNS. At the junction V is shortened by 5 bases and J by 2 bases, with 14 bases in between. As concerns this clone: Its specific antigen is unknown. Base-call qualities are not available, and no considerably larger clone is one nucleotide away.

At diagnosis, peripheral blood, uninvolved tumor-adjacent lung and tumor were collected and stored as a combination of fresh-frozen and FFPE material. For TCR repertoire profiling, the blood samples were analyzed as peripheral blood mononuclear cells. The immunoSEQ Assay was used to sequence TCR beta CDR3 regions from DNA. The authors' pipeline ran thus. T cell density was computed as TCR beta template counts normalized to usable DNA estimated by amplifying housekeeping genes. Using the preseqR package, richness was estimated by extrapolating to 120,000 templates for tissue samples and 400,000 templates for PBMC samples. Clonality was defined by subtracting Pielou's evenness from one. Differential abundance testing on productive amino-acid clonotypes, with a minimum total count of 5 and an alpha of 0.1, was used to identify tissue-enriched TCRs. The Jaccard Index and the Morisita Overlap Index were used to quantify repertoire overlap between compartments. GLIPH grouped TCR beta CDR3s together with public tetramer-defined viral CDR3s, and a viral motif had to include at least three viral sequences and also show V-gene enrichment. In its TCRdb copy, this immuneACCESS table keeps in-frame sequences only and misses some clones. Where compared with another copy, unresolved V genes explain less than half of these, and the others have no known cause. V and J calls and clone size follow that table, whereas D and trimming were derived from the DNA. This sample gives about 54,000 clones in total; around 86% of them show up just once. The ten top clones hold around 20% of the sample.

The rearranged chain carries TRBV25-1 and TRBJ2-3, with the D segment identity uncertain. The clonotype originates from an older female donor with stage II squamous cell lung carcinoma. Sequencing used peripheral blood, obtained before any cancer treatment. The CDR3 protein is CASSQASGLTDTQYF. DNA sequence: TGTGCCAGCAGTCAGGCGTCAGGCCTCACAGATACGCAGTATTTT.